The 29 T cell receptor beta chains below all came from one sample that was sequenced in a study of spatial heterogeneity in lung cancer. The time point is: sample taken at primary tumor resection. The input material, whole RNA from tumor, nontumor lung or frozen PBMC, was sequenced unsorted. Via MiXCR, TCRdb re-called the 5' RACE reads, giving one row per CDR3 protein. The table includes 95,000 or so distinct CDR3 sequences, roughly 9.5% detected once. The sequencing here drew on PBMCs, taken at surgery. These receptors were obtained from a male donor with early-stage non-small cell lung cancer.

This chain uses TRBV5-1 with TRBJ2-3; D is perhaps TRBD1 (6 bases). Trimming took 4 bases from V and 2 from J, leaving 11 bases between them. Germline values: CDR1 SGHRS, CDR2 YFSETQ. The CDR3 loop spans 14 amino acids. CDR3 in DNA: TGCGCCAGCAGCCCTGGACAGATCACAGATACGCAGTATTTT. Protein: CASSPGQITDTQYF.

This clonotype has a handful of counts. The chain has TRBV11-3 and TRBJ2-3; 7 bases are shared with TRBD2. In germline, CDR1 is SGHNT, CDR2 YENEEA. This CDR3 is 16 amino acids long. The ends lost 0 bases at V and 4 bases at J; junction bases unmatched: 7. The CDR3 DNA follows: TGTGCCAGCAGCTTAGAACGGCGGGAGAGGCCAGATACGCAGTATTTT. It encodes CASSLERRERPDTQYF.

This clonotype was picked up a small number of times. The chain has TRBV27 and TRBJ1-2; D is perhaps TRBD1 (5 bases). Germline assignment: CDR1 MNHEY and CDR2 SMNVEV (reference sequence). This CDR3 comprises 15 residues. Trimming shortened V by 6 bases and J by 0 bases, and 14 bases separated the two germline ends. CDR3 in DNA: TGTGCCAGCAGGGTTGGGCAGGGCGCTAACTATGGCTACACCTTC. Its translation: CASRVGQGANYGYTF.

The chain joins TRBV20-1 to TRBJ2-7, with a tentative D call TRBD1 (5 bases). The CDR3 runs to 12 residues. Per the germline V gene, CDR1 is DFQATT and CDR2 is SNEGSKA (reference sequence). V was shortened by 3 bases and J by 2 bases, with 8 bases between the two germline ends. CDR3 nucleotides: TGCAGTGCTAGCCAGGGAACCTACGAGCAGTACTTC. This translates into CSASQGTYEQYF.

This chain joins TRBV7-9 and TRBJ1-1, with D tentatively TRBD1 (5 bases). V shed 4 bases and J shed 4 bases, with 13 bases lying between them. CDR3 length: 14 residues. CDR1 is SEHNR, CDR2 FQNEAQ, per germline (reference sequence). Here the CDR3 reads CASSSHRGTTEAFF. The CDR3 region has the DNA TGTGCCAGCAGCTCCCACCGGGGGACCACTGAAGCTTTCTTT.

In its sample, this clonotype was seen many times. CDR3 nucleotides: TGTGCCATCAGTGGGCAGGGGGCAACAGATACGCAGTATTTT. It translates to CAISGQGATDTQYF. The gene calls are TRBV10-3 and TRBJ2-3; TRBD1 matches at 8 bases. The CDR3 length is 14 residues. The trim removed 4 bases at V and 3 bases at J, leaving 3 bases unmatched. Germline CDR1 is ENHRY and CDR2 is SYGVKD.

This clonotype was seen only a few times. The J gene is TRBJ2-1, the V gene TRBV7-2; 9 bases match TRBD2. The junction had 13 bases not matched to a gene; V was cut back by 1 base and J by 6 bases. The germline V gene encodes CDR1 SGHTA and CDR2 FQGNSA. CDR3 length: 18 residues. Here the CDR3 DNA reads TGTGCCAGCAGCTTAGAAGGACTAGCGACTCACCAATTCAATGAGCAGTTCTTC. Amino acids: CASSLEGLATHQFNEQFF.

This clonotype was seen only a few times. This chain links TRBV29-1 with TRBJ2-6, with TRBD1 matching over 10 bases. V dropped 4 bases and J dropped 0; count of bases not matched to a gene: 0. The CDR3 consists of 15 residues. Germline loops: CDR1 SQVTM, CDR2 ANQGSEA. The CDR3 protein is CSVGTGGSGANVLTF. The CDR3 bases are TGCAGCGTTGGGACAGGGGGCTCTGGGGCCAACGTCCTGACTTTC.

This clonotype is a singleton in its sample. The chain employs TRBV4-3 and TRBJ2-3, with D possibly TRBD2 on 5 matching bases. The V gene lost 1 base and the J gene lost 2 bases, with 10 bases spanning the gap. Per germline, CDR1 LGHNA and CDR2 YSLEER. CDR3 size: 15 residues. The CDR3 sequence is CASSQGGPLTDTQYF. DNA of the CDR3: TGCGCCAGCAGCCAAGGCGGGCCCCTCACAGATACGCAGTATTTT.

The V call is TRBV20-1, the J call TRBJ2-5, with 9 bases matching TRBD2. Unmatched junction bases numbered 6, after V lost 0 bases and J lost 1 base. The CDR3 loop spans 16 amino acids. Germline V gene lookup returns CDR1 DFQATT and CDR2 SNEGSKA (reference sequence). This chain's CDR3 is CSARDTVAGAQETQYF. CDR3 DNA sequence: TGCAGTGCTAGAGACACGGTAGCGGGGGCCCAAGAGACCCAGTACTTC.

In this sample, this clonotype turned up many times. This chain connects TRBV29-1 to TRBJ2-2, with TRBD2 matching 8 bases. The V gene end was trimmed by 2 bases and the J gene end by 7 bases; junction bases not matched to a gene: 3. This CDR3 is built from 13 residues. Germline CDR1 and CDR2: SQVTM and ANQGSEA. The CDR3 coding sequence is TGCAGCGTTGAAACGGGAGGGAGCGGGGAGCTGTTTTTT. This gives the protein CSVETGGSGELFF.

The rearrangement uses TRBV9 and TRBJ2-4, with D tentatively TRBD2 (6 bases). The CDR3 consists of 16 residues. Germline-derived CDR1 and CDR2 are SGDLS and YYNGEE. V was pared by 4 bases and J by 0 bases, with 14 bases between. For the CDR3, the DNA is TGTGCCAGCAGCCCCCGCGGGACTCTAGCCAAAAACATTCAGTACTTC. Translating gives CASSPRGTLAKNIQYF.

The sample holds a few counts of this clonotype. V is TRBV20-1 and J is TRBJ2-5; 10 bases agree with TRBD2. The germline V gene has CDR1 DFQATT and CDR2 SNEGSKA (reference sequence). This CDR3 is built from 18 residues. Trimming cost V 0 bases and J 0 bases; bases outside gene matches: 10. The CDR3 spells CSAREQPSGRYNQETQYF. Here the CDR3 DNA reads TGCAGTGCTAGAGAGCAACCTAGCGGGAGATACAACCAAGAGACCCAGTACTTC.

This clonotype was seen a handful of times. V and J are TRBV6-2 or TRBV6-3 and TRBJ2-7, with D perhaps TRBD1 (6 bases). The V and J ends lost 2 bases and 3 bases respectively, with 14 bases between them. CDR1 and CDR2 from the germline V gene are MNHEY and SVGEGT. There are 15 residues in the CDR3. The CDR3 loop is CASSYLTGPGYEQYF. The DNA for the CDR3 is TGTGCCAGCAGTTACCTGACAGGCCCTGGCTACGAGCAGTACTTC.

The gene calls are TRBV28 and TRBJ1-1; D ambiguous. Trimming pared 1 base from V and 5 bases from J, leaving 14 bases between. Germline V gives CDR1 MDHEN, CDR2 SYDVKM. The CDR3 runs 15 residues. CDR3 residues: CASSLSLHTRTEAFF. CDR3 in DNA: TGTGCCAGCAGTTTATCCCTTCACACGAGGACTGAAGCTTTCTTT. Using reference TRBV28 and TRBJ1-1 for the parts outside the CDR3, the full variable domain is DVKVTQSSRYLVKRTGEKVFLECVQDMDHENMFWYRQDPGLGLRLIYFSYDVKMKEKGDIPEGYSVSREKKERFSLILESASTNQTSMYLCASSLSLHTRTEAFFGQGTRLTVV.

This clonotype has just a few counts. The chain is built from TRBV9 and TRBJ2-7; TRBD1 matches 10 bases. Germline CDR1 reads SGDLS; CDR2 reads YYNGEE. Trimming cost V 2 bases and J 6 bases; bases outside gene matches: 8. The CDR3 totals 15 residues. The CDR3 region is CASSVTGGFLVEQYF. CDR3 DNA sequence: TGTGCCAGCAGCGTGACAGGGGGCTTCCTGGTCGAGCAGTACTTC.

As to this clonotype: The conserved closing phenylalanine or tryptophan is absent in this CDR3, likely reflecting a read error. The V and J genes are TRBV10-3 and TRBJ2-2; TRBD1 matches 10 bases. CDR1 is ENHRY and CDR2 is SYGVKD in the germline V gene. The V and J ends lost 7 bases and 6 bases, in that order; junction bases with no gene match: 5. The length of the CDR3 is 14 residues. This CDR3 is CAITRDRGPGELFL. The CDR3 DNA reads as TGTGCCATCACCCGGGACAGGGGCCCCGGGGAGCTGTTTCTT.

In this sample, this clonotype turned up a few times. The V gene is TRBV6-5, the J gene TRBJ2-7, with TRBD2 as a possible D gene (5 bases). Germline-derived CDR1 and CDR2 are MNHEY and SVGAGI. V lost 9 bases and J 4 bases, leaving 10 bases between the germline ends. The CDR3 covers 11 residues. The CDR3 loop reads CASTSGYEQYF. CDR3 DNA sequence: TGTGCCAGTACTAGTGGGTACGAGCAGTACTTC.

This clonotype showed up many times. This sequence joins TRBV19 and TRBJ2-7; D gene uncertain. Germline V gives CDR1 LNHDA, CDR2 SQIVND (reference sequence). The CDR3 sequence is 13 residues long. The V gene lost 3 bases and the J gene lost 3 bases, with 9 bases spanning the gap. The chain's CDR3 is CASSILGGYEQYF. CDR3 coding DNA: TGTGCCAGTAGTATCCTGGGTGGCTACGAGCAGTACTTC.

This clonotype came up many times. J is TRBJ1-5 and V is TRBV7-9, with D perhaps TRBD1 (5 bases). Between the trimmed V and J ends, which lost 1 base and 6 bases, there was a span of 10 bases. This CDR3 spans 14 amino acids. Germline assignment: CDR1 SEHNR and CDR2 FQNEAQ (reference sequence). The CDR3 loop is CASSLGGPGQPQHF. CDR3 sequence (DNA): TGTGCCAGCAGCTTAGGGGGACCAGGTCAGCCCCAGCATTTT.

J is TRBJ1-4 and V is TRBV5-1; 9 bases align to TRBD1. CDR3 length: 15 amino acids. V dropped 4 bases and J dropped 5; count of bases not matched to a gene: 6. The germline CDR1 and CDR2 sequences are SGHRS and YFSETQ. The CDR3 bases are TGCGCCAGCAGCCCACAGGGGGCCTCCAATGAAAAACTGTTTTTT. Amino acid sequence: CASSPQGASNEKLFF.

The chain joins TRBV5-1 to TRBJ2-1, with D possibly TRBD2 on 5 matching bases. Germline V gene sequence: CDR1 SGHRS, CDR2 YFSETQ. Trimming pared 4 bases from V and 0 bases from J, leaving 11 bases between. CDR3 size: 15 residues. CDR3: CASSPSSGSYNEQFF. CDR3 DNA sequence: TGCGCCAGCAGCCCATCGAGCGGCTCCTACAATGAGCAGTTCTTC.

This clonotype was seen at least ten times. The V gene is TRBV19, the J gene TRBJ2-4; D is possibly TRBD1 (7 bases). CDR1 is LNHDA, CDR2 SQIVND, per germline (reference sequence). The CDR3 length is 16 residues. The V end lost 8 bases, the J end lost 1 base, and 18 bases lay between the germline ends. CDR3 sequence reads: CASQWTGAGAKNIQYF. The CDR3 nucleotides read TGTGCCAGTCAGTGGACAGGTGCGGGGGCCAAAAACATTCAGTACTTC.

This clonotype occurred many times. The V and J genes are TRBV5-1 and TRBJ2-7; 11 nucleotides line up with TRBD1. The CDR3 spans 14 residues. With 3 bases clipped from V and 2 bases from J, the junction kept 1 base outside the gene matches. The germline gives CDR1 SGHRS, CDR2 YFSETQ. The chain's CDR3 is CASSSGQGAYEQYF. CDR3 nucleotide sequence: TGCGCCAGCAGCTCGGGACAGGGGGCCTACGAGCAGTACTTC.

This clonotype was counted ten times or more. The chain is built from TRBV5-1 and TRBJ2-2; 8 bases agree with TRBD1. The V gene end was trimmed by 4 bases and the J gene end by 1 base; junction bases not matched to a gene: 6. This CDR3 has 16 residues. The germline V gene encodes CDR1 SGHRS and CDR2 YFSETQ. In DNA form, the CDR3 reads TGCGCCAGCAGCAGTTCAGGGACAGGGAACACCGGGGAGCTGTTTTTT. It translates to CASSSSGTGNTGELFF.

This clonotype has at least ten counts. This chain uses TRBV5-1 with TRBJ1-4; possible D gene TRBD1, 6 bases. V was pared by 4 bases and J by 3 bases, with 16 bases between. Germline CDR1 is SGHRS and CDR2 is YFSETQ. The CDR3 totals 16 residues. Written as DNA, the CDR3 is TGCGCCAGCAGCCCACTGGACAGCCCTTCTAATGAAAAACTGTTTTTT. The encoded protein is CASSPLDSPSNEKLFF. The entire variable domain, with the rest obtained from reference TRBV5-1 and TRBJ1-4, is as follows: KAGVTQTPRYLIKTRGQQVTLSCSPISGHRSVSWYQQTPGQGLQFLFEYFSETQRNKGNFPGRFSGRQFSNSRSEMNVSTLELGDSALYLCASSPLDSPSNEKLFFGSGTQLSVL.

This clonotype has at least ten counts. The genes are TRBV6-2 or TRBV6-3 and TRBJ2-5; TRBD2 aligns across 7 bases. With 2 bases clipped from V and 4 bases from J, the junction kept 16 bases outside the gene matches. Germline CDR1 and CDR2: MNHEY and SVGEGT. This CDR3 comprises 18 residues. For the CDR3, the DNA is TGTGCCAGCAGTTACCCTACGGGAAGCGGGAAAGACGGAGAGACCCAGTACTTC. Translation gives CASSYPTGSGKDGETQYF.

This clonotype was picked up a small number of times. The chain uses TRBV7-9 and TRBJ2-6; no firm D call. CDR3 length equals 15 residues. Trimming took off 3 bases at V and 1 base at J, with 7 bases between the two ends. Germline CDR1 and CDR2: SEHNR and FQNEAQ (reference sequence). CDR3 nucleotides: TGTGCCAGCAGCTTGCTCGAATCTGGGGCCAACGTCCTGACTTTC. Its translation: CASSLLESGANVLTF.

The table lists this clonotype with a few counts. The chain combines TRBV30 with TRBJ1-4; TRBD1 matches at 11 bases. The V segment lost 0 bases and the J segment 10 bases; nucleotides outside the gene matches: 4. The CDR3 consists of 14 residues. Germline CDR1 reads GTSNPN; CDR2 reads SVGIG (reference sequence). CDR3 amino acids: CAWSVGTGGRKLFF. CDR3 DNA: TGTGCCTGGAGTGTGGGGACAGGGGGGAGAAAACTGTTTTTT.